The clone carrying this T cell receptor (beta chain) occurred once. This specimen comes from a study of blood T cell repertoires in COVID-19. Whole-study context: Samples representing acute and convalescent COVID-19 were sourced from the United States, Italy and Spain.

Per the original data handling: Amplification with reference gene primers provided the estimates of nucleated cell counts. Assay used: immunoSEQ multiplex PCR; TCRdb lists only in-frame clones, some missing. D and trimming come from the DNA, and the V and J calls and clone size come from that table. The sample includes 300,000 to 450,000 clones, around 87% of them seen just once. Deletions cut 2 bases from V and 1 base from J, with 11 bases between. This CDR3 spans 15 amino acids. Germline V gives CDR1 WSHSY, CDR2 SAAADI. This TCR came from a woman aged 55-70 years with COVID-19, enrolled during active disease. The rearrangement uses TRBV10-2 and TRBJ1-1, with D tentatively TRBD1 (5 bases). The material sequenced was peripheral blood. In DNA, the CDR3 is TGCGCCAGCAGTGAGATAGGGGTAGGGAACACTGAAGCTTTCTTT. This gives the protein CASSEIGVGNTEAFF.